This TCR beta chain was sequenced in a study of blood T cell repertoires in COVID-19. Study-wide background: Samples of COVID-19 (acute and convalescent) were obtained from the United States, Italy and Spain.

The length of the CDR3 is 13 residues. Germline V lookup: CDR1 LGHNA, CDR2 YNFKEQ. With 0 bases removed from V and 6 bases from J, the gap between germline ends came to 3 bases. The protocol was immunoSEQ multiplex PCR, while the TCRdb copy is restricted to in-frame clones and leaves out a portion. The data show roughly 220,000 clones, with approximately 86% seen just once and around 3.1% held by the top ten. This receptor was identified in a man aged 55 to 70 with acute or convalescent COVID-19. Material: peripheral blood. The chain joins TRBV4-2 to TRBJ1-6; D remains ambiguous. CDR3 residues: CASSQDSNSPLHF. CDR3 DNA sequence: TGTGCCAGCAGCCAAGACTCTAATTCACCCCTCCACTTT.